The 9 T cell receptor beta chains presented below share a single source sample, sequenced in a study of post-analysis software for immune sequencing data (dated by TCRdb to between 2014 and 2017). Study-level results and caveats: Four or five TRBV segments, including TRBV5-6, TRBV5-1 and TRBV20-1, were significantly more frequent in patients than controls.

These TCRs' antigens remain unknown. Receptor amplification or capture employed PCR. The sample was run on an Illumina HiSeq 2500. To reduce PCR and sequencing biases, unique molecular identifiers were built into the TCR beta cDNA libraries. TCRdb redid the processing of the public reads, applying fastp at Q25 and MiXCR, and retained in-frame beta chains. A single entry per CDR3 protein holds the most common genes and DNA from its merged rows. In all, the sample holds fewer than 700,000 distinct CDR3 sequences, and 44% of those were seen once. 1.5% to 2% of the sample is taken by the ten largest. The source material was blood. All receptors derive from a girl between 10 and 17 years old with multiple sclerosis.

The CDR3 loop is CASSPRAADNQPQHF. The CDR3 bases are TGCGCCAGCAGCCCCCGGGCGGCGGATAATCAGCCCCAGCATTTT. The chain is built from TRBV4-1 and TRBJ1-5, with unresolved D. CDR1 and CDR2 from the germline V gene are MGHRA and YSYEKL. The CDR3 runs to 15 residues. With 4 bases removed from V and 4 bases from J, the gap between germline ends came to 14 bases.

This clonotype was observed once. The gene calls are TRBV19 and TRBJ2-3; no definite D call. Germline loops: CDR1 LNHDA, CDR2 SQIVND (reference sequence). V lost 8 bases and J lost 0, with 12 bases in between. This CDR3 has 14 residues. DNA for the CDR3: TGTGCCAGTGGGTCCATTTATAGCACAGATACGCAGTATTTT. Translated, it gives CASGSIYSTDTQYF.

The chain joins TRBV10-3 to TRBJ2-6, with D tentatively TRBD2 (7 bases). Deletions cut 10 bases from V and 2 bases from J, with 24 bases between. Germline CDR1 and CDR2: ENHRY and SYGVKD. The CDR3 is made up of 18 amino acids. Written as DNA, the CDR3 is TGTGCCACCGGAAGGGGGAGGGCTCAAGGGGCTGGGGCCAACGTCCTGACTTTC. Protein: CATGRGRAQGAGANVLTF.

The genes are TRBV10-3 and TRBJ1-1; 10 bases agree with TRBD1. This CDR3 is built from 15 residues. Germline lookup yields CDR1 ENHRY and CDR2 SYGVKD. V shed 2 bases and J 0 bases; nucleotides not matched to a gene: 0. The CDR3 region has the DNA TGTGCCATCAGTGAGGGACAGGGGGTGAACACTGAAGCTTTCTTT. As protein: CAISEGQGVNTEAFF.

This chain joins TRBV10-3 and TRBJ1-2; TRBD1 aligns across 8 bases. V was pared by 3 bases and J by 7 bases, with 10 bases of the junction left unmatched. The CDR3 is made up of 15 amino acids. The germline V gene encodes CDR1 ENHRY and CDR2 SYGVKD. CDR3 DNA: TGTGCCATCAGTGACTTGCGGACAGGGCAAGGTGGCTACACCTTC. This gives the protein CAISDLRTGQGGYTF.

This clonotype was seen only a few times. The genes are TRBV24-1 and TRBJ2-1, with D perhaps TRBD1 or TRBD2 (5 bases each). V was pared by 9 bases and J by 4 bases, with 12 bases between. There are 13 residues in the CDR3. Germline-derived CDR1 and CDR2 are KGHDR and SFDVKD. CDR3 coding DNA: TGTGCCACCGGGACCCGTGAGTACAATGAGCAGTTCTTC. Its protein is CATGTREYNEQFF.

In this sample, this clonotype turned up a few times. The rearrangement uses TRBV12-3 or TRBV12-4 and TRBJ1-5; 7 bases map to TRBD1. This CDR3 comprises 13 residues. V lost 8 bases to trimming and J lost 4 bases; unmatched junction nucleotides: 5. CDR3 DNA: TGTGCCAGCGACAGGGTGGGGAATCAGCCCCAGCATTTT. This encodes CASDRVGNQPQHF.

The sample holds a few counts of this clonotype. The J gene is TRBJ2-1, the V gene TRBV6-4; TRBD2 matches at 11 bases. This CDR3 comprises 15 residues. V shed 0 bases and J 11 bases; nucleotides not matched to a gene: 6. CDR1 is MRHNA and CDR2 is SNTAGT in the germline V gene. The CDR3 is CASSDSALAGAQQFF. The CDR3 DNA sequence: TGTGCCAGCAGTGACTCGGCACTAGCGGGGGCACAGCAGTTCTTC.

This sequence joins TRBV11-1 and TRBJ2-3, with 10 bases identical to TRBD2. Germline loops: CDR1 SGHAT, CDR2 FQDESV (reference sequence). The ends lost 3 bases at V and 4 bases at J; junction bases unmatched: 10. The CDR3 is 17 amino acids. This chain's CDR3 is CASSLPIAGGGADTQYF. CDR3 DNA: TGTGCCAGCAGCTTGCCTATAGCGGGAGGAGGGGCAGATACGCAGTATTTT. Complete variable domain (other parts from reference TRBV11-1 and TRBJ2-3): EAEVAQSPRYKITEKSQAVAFWCDPISGHATLYWYRQILGQGPELLVQFQDESVVDDSQLPKDRFSAERLKGVDSTLKIQPAELGDSAMYLCASSLPIAGGGADTQYFGPGTRLTVL.